This TCR beta chain emerged from a study of T-cell memory formation after mild COVID-19. Study-level findings and limits: CD4+ contracting clones were found mainly in CM and EM, and CD8+ ones in EMRA. Contracting clones, day 15 to 85, had balanced CD4/CD8, and later expanders favored CD4+.

TCRdb recomputed calls from the 5' RACE reads with MiXCR, one row per CDR3 protein. The top ten hold roughly an eighth of the sample, which has hundreds of thousands of distinct CDR3 sequences, just over 20% seen once. A note on this clonotype: Antigen: not known.

CDR1 and CDR2 from the germline V gene are WSHSY and SAAADI. The CDR3 is 13 residues long. V lost 7 bases and J lost 1, with 10 bases in between. This TCR came from an adult woman who had mild COVID-19 (a few samples of this study predate the infection). Cell type and time point are not known. The chain joins TRBV10-2 to TRBJ1-2; D gene unclear. The sequenced sample was PBMCs or a T cell subset sorted from them (not recorded which). CDR3 protein: CASIGEGNYGYTF. The CDR3, as DNA: TGCGCCAGCATTGGCGAGGGTAACTATGGCTACACCTTC.